Detailed here is one T cell receptor (beta chain). Its specificity is unknown. CDR1 MNHNS and CDR2 SASEGT come from the germline V gene. V shed 3 bases and J shed 6 bases, with 15 bases lying between them. This CDR3 comprises 15 residues. The source of the sample is a study of vaccination effects on CD4 cells after COVID-19. Before sequencing took place, the ViraFEST assay used viral peptide pools to expand antigen-specific CD4+ T cells. Following 10 days of culture, CD4+ T cells were isolated. Every participant took two doses of the BNT162b2 or mRNA-1273 vaccine. Previously uninfected by SARS-CoV-2, the vaccine recipients also showed negative nucleocapsid antibodies. Repertoires were generated with immunoSEQ multiplex PCR, while TCRdb's copy carries only in-frame clones and drops some. The sample records approximately 23,000 clones, less than 75% being singletons.

The TCR was taken from a human donor who received a COVID-19 vaccine. Sample: CD4+ T cells from PBMCs cultured with SARS-CoV-2 spike peptides, taken after COVID-19 vaccination. The V and J genes are TRBV6-1 and TRBJ2-1; weak D call: TRBD2 (6 bases). This CDR3 is CASSEDGRRGNEQFF. CDR3 bases: TGTGCCAGCAGTGAGGACGGGAGACGGGGCAATGAGCAGTTCTTC.